The 27 T cell receptor beta chains given below trace back to one sample, sequenced in a study of identical twins. Each CDR3 protein gets one entry after TCRdb re-called the 5' RACE reads with MiXCR. The sample contains a few hundred thousand distinct CDR3 sequences, more than 9.5% of which appear only once. The data also belong to a second study, concerning yellow fever vaccine responses in identical twins.

The specimen sequenced was memory (CD45RO+) T cells sorted from blood. Source of these receptors: a woman younger than 35 in good health.

This chain joins TRBV29-1 and TRBJ2-5; D gene uncertain. The V gene lost 4 bases and the J gene lost 4 bases, with 4 bases spanning the gap. This CDR3 has 10 amino acids. Per the germline V gene, CDR1 is SQVTM and CDR2 is ANQGSEA. The CDR3 region is CSVGRETQYF. In DNA form, the CDR3 reads TGCAGCGTTGGTCGAGAGACCCAGTACTTC.

This clonotype was seen at least ten times. The chain recombines TRBV9 with TRBJ2-1, with 7 bases that match TRBD2. Germline lookup yields CDR1 SGDLS and CDR2 YYNGEE. V lost 0 bases to trimming and J lost 4 bases; unmatched junction nucleotides: 10. This CDR3 is 17 amino acids long. Here the CDR3 DNA reads TGTGCCAGCAGCGTAGACCCCTCTAGCGGAGTTTACAATGAGCAGTTCTTC. Residues: CASSVDPSSGVYNEQFF.

In regard to this clonotype: One end of the junction is discordant with germline, which a read error may explain. This chain joins TRBV24-1 and TRBJ2-7; TRBD1 matches at 10 bases. Germline loops: CDR1 KGHDR, CDR2 SFDVKD. The CDR3 is made up of 15 amino acids. CDR3 region: CATSAKGWDRGEQCF. CDR3 bases: TGTGCCACCAGTGCCAAAGGATGGGACAGGGGAGAGCAGTGCTTC.

This clonotype was detected many times. The V gene is TRBV20-1, the J gene TRBJ2-1; D might be TRBD2 (5 bases). Per the germline V gene, CDR1 is DFQATT and CDR2 is SNEGSKA (reference sequence). Trimming took 5 bases from V and 1 from J, leaving 24 bases between them. CDR3 length equals 18 residues. In DNA form, the CDR3 reads TGCAGTGCTGCCGAGTACCTTGTGAGTGAGGGTTCCTACAATGAGCAGTTCTTC. It codes for CSAAEYLVSEGSYNEQFF.

This sequence joins TRBV20-1 and TRBJ1-1, with D possibly matching TRBD1 (5 bases). CDR1 DFQATT and CDR2 SNEGSKA come from the germline V gene (reference sequence). Trimming pared 8 bases from V and 4 bases from J, leaving 17 bases between. This CDR3 spans 13 amino acids. The CDR3 loop is CSPASGGVTEAFF. The CDR3 DNA reads as TGCAGTCCTGCTAGCGGGGGTGTCACTGAAGCTTTCTTT.

The V gene is TRBV11-1, the J gene TRBJ2-3; tentatively, D is TRBD2 (6 bases). Per germline, CDR1 SGHAT and CDR2 FQDESV (reference sequence). Trimming shortened V by 5 bases and J by 5 bases, and 26 bases separated the two germline ends. The length of the CDR3 is 18 residues. The DNA of the CDR3 is TGTGCCAGCAGCCGTTCGTGGAGGGTGTTTAGCGAACAAGATACGCAGTATTTT. This sequence encodes CASSRSWRVFSEQDTQYF.

V gene TRBV28 combines with J gene TRBJ2-1; D is ambiguous. Germline CDR1 reads MDHEN; CDR2 reads SYDVKM. V shed 4 bases and J shed 5 bases, with 12 bases lying between them. CDR3 length: 14 residues. The CDR3: CASSWGSINNEQFF. In DNA, the CDR3 is TGTGCCAGCAGTTGGGGTAGCATCAACAATGAGCAGTTCTTC.

This clonotype has ten or more counts. The chain employs TRBV12-3 or TRBV12-4 and TRBJ2-7; D not resolved. The CDR3 runs 12 residues. Trimming cost V 3 bases and J 4 bases, with 7 bases left between them. CDR3 sequence: CASSLLAYEQYF. The CDR3 nucleotides are TGTGCCAGCAGTTTGCTGGCGTACGAGCAGTACTTC.

V gene TRBV7-6 combines with J gene TRBJ2-5, with unresolved D. Germline CDR1 reads SGHVS; CDR2 reads FNYEAQ. CDR3 length: 15 amino acids. Trimming pared 2 bases from V and 1 base from J, leaving 11 bases between. The CDR3 region has the DNA TGTGCCAGCAGCTTATGGGCAGCACCCCAAGAGACCCAGTACTTC. This gives the protein CASSLWAAPQETQYF. Supplemented by reference TRBV7-6 and TRBJ2-5, the full variable domain reads GAGVSQSPRYKVTKRGQDVALRCDPISGHVSLYWYRQALGQGPEFLTYFNYEAQQDKSGLPNDRFSAERPEGSISTLTIQRTEQRDSAMYRCASSLWAAPQETQYFGPGTRLLVL.

This clonotype was seen more than once but under ten times. This chain uses TRBV18 with TRBJ2-7; no clear D. Germline V gene lookup returns CDR1 KGHSH and CDR2 LQKENI. Trimming stripped 0 bases from V and 6 bases from J, with 6 bases between. The CDR3 loop spans 12 amino acids. The CDR3 nucleotides read TGTGCCAGCTCACCACCCTTGGGCGAGCAGTACTTC. This encodes CASSPPLGEQYF.

This rearrangement joins TRBV5-6 to TRBJ1-4; possible D gene TRBD1, 6 bases. Germline assignment: CDR1 SGHDT and CDR2 YYEEEE. The CDR3 is 15 amino acids. Between the trimmed V and J ends, which lost 2 bases and 4 bases, there was a span of 12 bases. As DNA, the CDR3 is TGTGCCAGCAGCTTCGGCCTACAGGGTAATGAAAAACTGTTTTTT. Translating it yields CASSFGLQGNEKLFF.

The rearrangement uses TRBV4-1 and TRBJ2-7; 9 bases match TRBD2. V lost 4 bases and J lost 3; bases outside the gene matches: 4. Germline V gene lookup returns CDR1 MGHRA and CDR2 YSYEKL. This CDR3 comprises 14 residues. The CDR3 spells CASSRPSGVYEQYF. The CDR3, as DNA: TGCGCCAGCAGCCGTCCTAGCGGGGTCTACGAGCAGTACTTC.

The chain couples TRBV20-1 to TRBJ2-1, with D perhaps TRBD1 or TRBD2 (5 bases each). Germline CDR1 DFQATT, CDR2 SNEGSKA (reference sequence). Trimming removed 6 bases from V and 0 bases from J, with 12 bases in between. The length of the CDR3 is 14 residues. The CDR3 DNA follows: TGCAGTGCGCAGGGTGGGAGCTCCTACAATGAGCAGTTCTTC. The encoded protein is CSAQGGSSYNEQFF.

In its sample, this clonotype was seen a few times. The gene calls are TRBV20-1 and TRBJ2-1; D possibly corresponds to TRBD1 (5 bases). V lost 5 bases to trimming and J lost 7 bases, with 15 bases between them. Looked up from germline, CDR1 is DFQATT and CDR2 is SNEGSKA (reference sequence). The CDR3 has 13 residues. The CDR3: CSAESRAGNEQFF. CDR3 nucleotides: TGCAGTGCTGAGTCCAGGGCTGGAAATGAGCAGTTCTTC.

This clonotype was counted only a few times. The rearrangement uses TRBV28 and TRBJ2-7; 8 nucleotides align to TRBD1. The V gene end was trimmed by 9 bases and the J gene end by 1 base; junction bases not matched to a gene: 14. Germline V gives CDR1 MDHEN, CDR2 SYDVKM. The CDR3 has 16 residues. The CDR3 region has the DNA TGTGCCAGTTGGGGGGCAGGGGGCACACGATCCTACGAGCAGTACTTC. This translates into CASWGAGGTRSYEQYF.

A note on this clonotype: Compared with germline, one end of the junction differs, possibly owing to a read error. The chain uses TRBV4-2 and TRBJ2-7; the D is unclear. The CDR3 totals 13 residues. Germline V gene data show CDR1 as LGHNA and CDR2 as YNFKEQ. CDR3 amino acids: CAISPGRNYEQYF. Here the CDR3 DNA reads TGTGCCATCAGCCCCGGGCGGAACTACGAGCAGTACTTC.

The V call is TRBV7-8, the J call TRBJ1-1, with a tentative D call TRBD1 (6 bases). This CDR3 is built from 14 residues. Deletions cut 8 bases from V and 4 bases from J, with 17 bases between. Germline loops: CDR1 SGHVS, CDR2 FQNEAQ. In DNA form, the CDR3 reads TGTGCCAGCGTACTACAGGGAGGGATCACTGAAGCTTTCTTT. Its protein product is CASVLQGGITEAFF. Variable domain in full (rest from reference TRBV7-8 and TRBJ1-1): GAGVSQSPRYKVAKRGQDVALRCDPISGHVSLFWYQQALGQGPEFLTYFQNEAQLDKSGLPSDRFFAERPEGSVSTLKIQRTQQEDSAVYLCASVLQGGITEAFFGQGTRLTVV.

This clonotype was seen repeatedly, ten times or more. The chain joins TRBV5-1 to TRBJ2-1, with D hard to call. V was trimmed by 3 bases and J by 6 bases, leaving 22 bases between them. Germline CDR1 and CDR2: SGHRS and YFSETQ. There are 17 residues in the CDR3. CDR3 in amino acids: CASSSTAPGRPSNEQFF. CDR3 DNA: TGCGCCAGCAGCTCGACCGCCCCGGGCCGACCCTCCAATGAGCAGTTCTTC.

In its sample, this clonotype was seen many times. The chain is built from TRBV7-2 and TRBJ2-7; D is possibly TRBD1 (6 bases). The CDR3 totals 15 residues. V lost 3 bases and J lost 2, with 14 bases in between. From germline, CDR1 is SGHTA and CDR2 FQGNSA. CDR3 residues: CASSFSGRGPYEQYF. CDR3 in DNA: TGTGCCAGCAGCTTTAGTGGCAGGGGTCCCTACGAGCAGTACTTC.

This clonotype turned up a few times. The V call is TRBV12-3 or TRBV12-4, the J call TRBJ1-6; tentative D call: TRBD1 (5 bases). This CDR3 is built from 14 residues. V was trimmed by 5 bases and J by 7 bases, leaving 12 bases between them. CDR3 DNA: TGTGCCAGCAGTGGCAGTGGGGGGAATTCACCCCTCCACTTT. Its translation: CASSGSGGNSPLHF.

This clonotype was seen at least ten times. The chain couples TRBV6-1 to TRBJ2-3, with 8 bases aligning to TRBD2. The CDR3 contains 14 residues. The germline CDR1 and CDR2 sequences are MNHNS and SASEGT. The ends lost 7 bases at V and 2 bases at J; junction bases unmatched: 5. The CDR3 loop reads CASTGLVDTDTQYF. The CDR3 DNA reads as TGTGCCAGCACGGGACTAGTGGACACAGATACGCAGTATTTT.

Many counts were recorded for this clonotype. This chain joins TRBV5-1 and TRBJ1-4; TRBD1 matches at 8 bases. Looked up from germline, CDR1 is SGHRS and CDR2 is YFSETQ. This CDR3 spans 14 amino acids. Trimming cost V 3 bases and J 5 bases; bases outside gene matches: 3. CDR3 DNA: TGCGCCAGCAGCTCGACAGGGGTCAATGAAAAACTGTTTTTT. Protein product: CASSSTGVNEKLFF.

The chain is built from TRBV9 and TRBJ2-5; 10 bases align to TRBD1. Germline V gene sequence: CDR1 SGDLS, CDR2 YYNGEE. The junction had 5 bases not matched to a gene; V was cut back by 3 bases and J by 3 bases. There are 15 residues in the CDR3. The CDR3 region is CASSGTGTGEETQYF. CDR3 nucleotide sequence: TGTGCCAGCAGCGGTACCGGGACAGGGGAAGAGACCCAGTACTTC.

With respect to this clonotype: A much larger clone lies one base from this, so it may be a read error. This chain uses TRBV12-3 or TRBV12-4 with TRBJ2-3, with 8 bases matching TRBD2. The CDR3 is made up of 15 amino acids. After removal of 7 bases from V and 2 bases from J, the junction contained 8 bases not matched to a gene. The CDR3 region has the DNA TGTGCCAGCAAGGGAAGCGGGAGACCCACAGATACGCAGTATTTT. It specifies CASKGSGRPTDTQYF.

This clonotype was seen only a few times. The rearrangement joins TRBV18 to TRBJ1-6; the match to TRBD1 covers 8 bases. This CDR3 is built from 16 residues. The germline gives CDR1 KGHSH, CDR2 LQKENI. The trim removed 5 bases at V and 7 bases at J, leaving 10 bases unmatched. This CDR3 is CASSEQQGVQNSPLHF. DNA of the CDR3: TGTGCCAGCTCAGAGCAACAGGGGGTTCAGAATTCACCCCTCCACTTT. The whole variable domain, remainder taken from reference TRBV18 and TRBJ1-6, is NAGVMQNPRHLVRRRGQEARLRCSPMKGHSHVYWYRQLPEEGLKFMVYLQKENIIDESGMPKERFSAEFPKEGPSILRIQQVVRGDSAAYFCASSEQQGVQNSPLHFGNGTRLTVT.

The chain links TRBV2 to TRBJ2-5; D gene ambiguous. The CDR3 length is 15 residues. Trimming took off 7 bases at V and 6 bases at J, with 21 bases between the two ends. Germline CDR1 SNHLY, CDR2 FYNNEI. The CDR3 reads CASTERVGIEKTQYF. The CDR3 DNA reads as TGTGCCAGCACAGAAAGGGTAGGGATCGAAAAGACCCAGTACTTC.

This clonotype was counted only a few times. At one end the junction does not follow the germline gene, possibly because of a read error. The chain carries TRBV20-1 and TRBJ1-4; 9 nucleotides align to TRBD1. The CDR3 sequence is 10 residues long. The germline gives CDR1 DFQATT, CDR2 SNEGSKA (reference sequence). Written as DNA, the CDR3 is TGCAGTGCTAGTTGGGGACAGGGAGTTTTT. This encodes CSASWGQGVF.